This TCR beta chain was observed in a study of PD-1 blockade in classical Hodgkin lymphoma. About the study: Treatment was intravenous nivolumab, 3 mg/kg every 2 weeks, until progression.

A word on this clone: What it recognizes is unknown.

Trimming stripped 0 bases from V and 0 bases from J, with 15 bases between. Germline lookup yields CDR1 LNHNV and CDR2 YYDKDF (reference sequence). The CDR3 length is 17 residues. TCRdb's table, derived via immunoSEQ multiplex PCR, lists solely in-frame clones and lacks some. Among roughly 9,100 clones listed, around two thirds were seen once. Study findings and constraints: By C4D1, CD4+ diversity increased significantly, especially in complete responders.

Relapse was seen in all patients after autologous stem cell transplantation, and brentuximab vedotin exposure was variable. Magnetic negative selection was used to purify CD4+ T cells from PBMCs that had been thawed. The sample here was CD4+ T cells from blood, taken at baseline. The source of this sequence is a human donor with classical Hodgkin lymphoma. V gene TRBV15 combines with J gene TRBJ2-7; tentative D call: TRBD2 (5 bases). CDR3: CATSRDKFPTSSYEQYF. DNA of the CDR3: TGTGCCACCAGCAGAGATAAGTTCCCTACTAGCTCCTACGAGCAGTACTTC.